This T cell receptor (beta chain) was observed in a study of blood T cell repertoires in COVID-19 (dated by TCRdb to the early 2020s). At the level of the whole study: Recovered participants in ImmuneRACE Cohort 3 were defined as having two consecutive negative NP/OP PCR tests, clearance from a healthcare professional, or resolution of symptoms. Samples covering the acute and convalescent phases of COVID-19 were provided by collaborators in the United States, Italy and Spain. The material from the prospective study consisted of cDNA or gDNA derived from T cells, B-cell-depleted T cells, or PBMCs. Deeply sampled blood TCRbeta repertoires from subjects exposed to, actively infected with, or recovered from COVID-19 were included in the dataset. The repertoires were released in a freely available public database intended as a resource for research on the immune response to SARS-CoV-2. The samples were drawn from the first 160 participants of the ongoing ImmuneRACE study and from roughly 1,300 subjects provided by 6 global collaborators. Nearly every sample came with metadata listing a de-identified subject ID, COVID-19 status, age in years and sex. Where available, HLA class I and class II types were taken from metadata supplied by the sample provider and were not determined by assay-based typing. Beyond this particular receptor, the publication reports: Clinical and demographic metadata were provided uncurated, with the amount varying by source and participant.

With respect to this clone: Its binding antigen is unknown. Within one base of it there is no much larger clone, and no base qualities were kept.

Enrolling through a virtual design, the prospective study's participants ranged in age from about 18 to 89 years and lived across 20 to 30 United States geographic areas. To assign participants to cohorts, the prospective study relied on clinical history that participants themselves reported in a screening survey and a study questionnaire. Each participant in the prospective study had whole blood, serum and a nasopharyngeal or oropharyngeal swab collected by mobile phlebotomists. Over an approximately two-month period, participants in the prospective study had the option of providing additional blood draws and questionnaires. Prospective study blood samples were shipped either frozen or at room temperature before DNA extraction. The immunoSEQ Assay, a bias-controlled multiplex PCR, was used to amplify TCRbeta CDR3 regions from genomic DNA. The authors' analysis ran thus. The number of nucleated cells in each sample was estimated from the amplification of reference gene primers within the assay. Sequence reads were collapsed and filtered to measure the absolute abundance of every unique TCRbeta CDR3 rearrangement. For each sample, productive Simpson clonality was calculated by taking the square root of Simpson's diversity index across productive rearrangements. Sourced from immuneACCESS, this table was stored by TCRdb with only in-frame sequences that have V and J called. A share of the clones is absent; for the studies checked, an unresolved V gene accounts for under half, and the remainder has no known explanation. V and J calls plus clone size are reproduced from that table; the DNA served to infer D and trimming. The sample yields about 210,000 clones; around 87% were counted once. Approximately 7.2% of the sample goes to the ten largest clones.

The CDR3 contains 17 residues, cysteine and phenylalanine counted. CDR3 DNA only is kept here, 51 bases in frame from base 1. The germline V gene (reference sequence) supplies CDR1 MNHEY and CDR2 SMNVEV. V and J are trimmed by 3 bases and 8 bases, and the gene matches miss 13 bases of the junction. The TCR comes from a man younger than 45 in a cohort exposed to, infected with or recovered from COVID-19 (not recorded which). The material sequenced was PBMCs or T cells enriched from blood (not recorded which). The V gene is TRBV27 and the J gene is TRBJ2-1; the junction holds 10 bases that match TRBD2. The DNA sequence reads TGTGCCAGCAGTTTCCTAGGACTAGCGGAGGGGGGCCATGAGCAGTTCTTC. Its coded protein is CASSFLGLAEGGHEQFF.